What follows are 7 T cell receptor beta chains derived from one specimen sequenced in a study of Ad26.COV2.S vaccination and SARS-CoV-2 variants. Assay used: immunoSEQ multiplex PCR; TCRdb lists only in-frame clones, some missing. Counted here are tens of thousands of clones, roughly 84% occurring once; the ten biggest clones make up 15% to 20%. The sample was peripheral blood, taken after recovery from COVID-19. The receptors were gathered from a human donor who had recovered from COVID-19.

The chain links TRBV18 to TRBJ1-5, with D unclear. V was shortened by 3 bases and J by 6 bases, with 12 bases between the two germline ends. The CDR3 has 14 residues. Germline CDR1 is KGHSH and CDR2 is LQKENI. The chain's CDR3 is CASSPGFHGQPQHF. CDR3 bases: TGTGCCAGCTCACCGGGTTTCCACGGTCAGCCCCAGCATTTT.

The J gene is TRBJ1-4, the V gene TRBV6-2 or TRBV6-3, with D uncertain. V gave up 4 bases and J gave up 5 bases, with 11 bases separating them. The CDR3 is 14 residues long. Germline lookup yields CDR1 MNHEY and CDR2 SVGEGT. The CDR3 protein is CASSFNGPNEKLFF. The CDR3 DNA sequence: TGTGCCAGCAGTTTTAACGGACCGAATGAAAAACTGTTTTTT.

The V call is TRBV15, the J call TRBJ2-2; a weak D match, TRBD1 (5 bases). Germline V lookup: CDR1 LNHNV, CDR2 YYDKDF (reference sequence). This CDR3 has 14 amino acids. Trimming left V 0 bases short and J 6 bases short, with 8 bases between. This chain's CDR3 is CATSRDIGAGELFF. The CDR3 DNA is TGTGCCACCAGCAGAGATATAGGGGCCGGGGAGCTGTTTTTT.

The CDR3 protein is CASSDPPGVGEQFF. The CDR3, as DNA: TGTGCCAGCAGTGACCCTCCCGGTGTAGGTGAGCAGTTCTTC. The chain has TRBV25-1 and TRBJ2-1; no definite D call. In germline, CDR1 is MGHDK, CDR2 SYGVNS. Deletions cut 3 bases from V and 9 bases from J, with 15 bases between. This CDR3 has 14 amino acids. The full variable domain, rest sourced from reference TRBV25-1 and TRBJ2-1, is EADIYQTPRYLVIGTGKKITLECSQTMGHDKMYWYQQDPGMELHLIHYSYGVNSTEKGDLSSESTVSRIRTEHFPLTLESARPSHTSQYLCASSDPPGVGEQFFGPGTRLTVL.

The J gene is TRBJ2-5, the V gene TRBV7-8; D tentatively reads TRBD1 or TRBD2 (5 bases each). This CDR3 region has 18 residues. V shed 4 bases and J shed 0 bases, with 21 bases lying between them. Germline values: CDR1 SGHVS, CDR2 FQNEAQ. The CDR3, as DNA: TGTGCCAGCAGCTCAGCAGGGCCCCTTACGGACTACCAAGAGACCCAGTACTTC. Protein: CASSSAGPLTDYQETQYF.

CDR3 protein: CASSSGSSYEQYF. DNA for the CDR3: TGTGCCAGCAGTAGCGGGAGCTCCTACGAGCAGTACTTC. This sequence joins TRBV2 and TRBJ2-7, with 8 nucleotides matching TRBD2. V lost 5 bases to trimming and J lost 0 bases; unmatched junction nucleotides: 0. This CDR3 region has 13 residues. CDR1 and CDR2 from the germline V gene are SNHLY and FYNNEI.

This sequence joins TRBV19 and TRBJ1-5; D gene unclear. CDR3 length: 16 amino acids. The V and J ends lost 0 bases and 3 bases respectively, with 12 bases between them. Germline CDR1 and CDR2: LNHDA and SQIVND (reference sequence). The CDR3 is CASSIEGLRNNQPQHF. DNA of the CDR3: TGTGCCAGTAGTATAGAGGGATTACGGAACAATCAGCCCCAGCATTTT.